Below, one T cell receptor beta chain is given with its context. The entry originates in a study of blood T cell repertoires in COVID-19. Study as a whole: Samples came from the United States, Italy and Spain, spanning acute and convalescent COVID-19.

V was trimmed by 1 base and J by 6 bases, leaving 6 bases between them. Germline V gene data show CDR1 as MDHEN and CDR2 as SYDVKM. The CDR3 has 12 residues. Original methodology: The authors estimated nucleated cell counts from reference gene primer amplification. TCRdb's copy holds only in-frame clones and misses some; the assay was immunoSEQ multiplex PCR. That table supplies the V and J calls and clone size; D and trimming were determined from the DNA. The data show some 250,000 clones, 86% seen once. The chain has TRBV28 and TRBJ1-2, with D unclear. The source of this sequence is a man at least 80 years old with acute or convalescent COVID-19. Material for sequencing was peripheral blood. CDR3 residues: CASSLLGDGYTF. Written as DNA, the CDR3 is TGTGCCAGCAGTTTATTAGGAGATGGCTACACCTTC.